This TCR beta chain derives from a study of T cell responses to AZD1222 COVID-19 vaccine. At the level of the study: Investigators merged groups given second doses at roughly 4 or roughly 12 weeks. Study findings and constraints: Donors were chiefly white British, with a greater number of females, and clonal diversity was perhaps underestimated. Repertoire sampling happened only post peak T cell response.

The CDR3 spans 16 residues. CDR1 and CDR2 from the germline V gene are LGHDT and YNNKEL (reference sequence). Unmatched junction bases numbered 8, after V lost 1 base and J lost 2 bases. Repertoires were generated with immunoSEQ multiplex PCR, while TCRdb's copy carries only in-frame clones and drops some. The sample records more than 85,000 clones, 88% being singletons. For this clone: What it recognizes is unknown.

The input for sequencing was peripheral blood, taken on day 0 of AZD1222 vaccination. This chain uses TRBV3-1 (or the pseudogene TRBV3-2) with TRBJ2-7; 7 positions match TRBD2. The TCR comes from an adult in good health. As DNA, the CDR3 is TGTGCCAGCAGCCAAGGCAACCTCGCGGGAGCCTACGAGCAGTACTTC. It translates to CASSQGNLAGAYEQYF.